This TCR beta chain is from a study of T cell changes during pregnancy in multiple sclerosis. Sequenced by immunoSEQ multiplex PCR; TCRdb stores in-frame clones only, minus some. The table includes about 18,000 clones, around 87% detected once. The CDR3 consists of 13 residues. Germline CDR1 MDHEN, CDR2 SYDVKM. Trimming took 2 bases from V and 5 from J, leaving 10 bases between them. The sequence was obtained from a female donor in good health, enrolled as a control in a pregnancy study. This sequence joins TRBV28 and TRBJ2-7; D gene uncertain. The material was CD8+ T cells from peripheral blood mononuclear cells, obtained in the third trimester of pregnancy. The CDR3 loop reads CASSLLRKDEQYF. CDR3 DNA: TGTGCCAGCAGTTTACTGAGAAAAGACGAGCAGTACTTC.